Following are 27 T cell receptor beta chains from one sample sequenced in a study of blood T cells in healthy people across ages. Primed by a sample-barcoded 5' primer and a J-beta primer mix, a second PCR proceeded for 7 to 11 cycles. TCRdb reanalysed the 5' RACE reads using MiXCR and keeps one entry per CDR3 protein. Of 1.5 million to 2 million distinct CDR3 sequences in the sample, roughly 27% are singletons; the top ten hold about 8%. What was sequenced was blood. The receptors come from a young woman in good health.

This clonotype was seen a few times. This chain joins TRBV6-5 and TRBJ2-3; weak D call: TRBD2 (6 bases). Per germline, CDR1 MNHEY and CDR2 SVGAGI. The CDR3 covers 15 residues. Trimming took off 9 bases at V and 5 bases at J, with 21 bases between the two ends. The CDR3 sequence is CARTSGPPSRDTQYF. As DNA, the CDR3 is TGTGCCAGGACTAGTGGGCCGCCCTCTCGAGATACGCAGTATTTT.

The chain has TRBV7-9 and TRBJ2-5; TRBD1 matches at 10 bases. CDR3 length: 15 amino acids. V shed 3 bases, J shed 4 bases, and the junction held 5 bases outside the gene matches. Germline V lookup: CDR1 SEHNR, CDR2 FQNEAQ (reference sequence). The CDR3 region is CASSLTGGAGETQYF. DNA for the CDR3: TGTGCCAGCAGCTTGACAGGGGGCGCCGGAGAGACCCAGTACTTC. Full variable domain (missing parts from reference TRBV7-9 and TRBJ2-5): DTGVSQNPRHKITKRGQNVTFRCDPISEHNRLYWYRQTLGQGPEFLTYFQNEAQLEKSRLLSDRFSAERPKGSFSTLEIQRTEQGDSAMYLCASSLTGGAGETQYFGPGTRLLVL.

This clonotype was found a few times. The chain combines TRBV20-1 with TRBJ1-6; 10 bases fit TRBD1. The V and J ends lost 6 bases and 0 bases, in that order; junction bases with no gene match: 2. Germline V lookup: CDR1 DFQATT, CDR2 SNEGSKA (reference sequence). The CDR3 covers 15 residues. The CDR3 region is CSARTGGSYNSPLHF. The CDR3, as DNA: TGCAGTGCCCGGACAGGGGGCTCCTATAATTCACCCCTCCACTTT.

Ten or more counts support this clonotype. The genes are TRBV29-1 and TRBJ2-7, with a possible D match to TRBD1 (6 bases). Trimming shortened V by 3 bases and J by 0 bases, and 12 bases separated the two germline ends. Germline V gene sequence: CDR1 SQVTM, CDR2 ANQGSEA. This CDR3 contains 14 residues. The CDR3 sequence is CSVETGLSSYEQYF. DNA for the CDR3: TGCAGCGTTGAGACAGGTTTAAGCTCCTACGAGCAGTACTTC.

This clonotype has a handful of counts. This rearrangement joins TRBV20-1 to TRBJ2-5; perhaps TRBD2 as D (5 bases). V was cut by 4 bases and J by 5 bases, with 11 bases left in between. The CDR3 extends over 12 amino acids. Germline-derived CDR1 and CDR2 are DFQATT and SNEGSKA (reference sequence). DNA of the CDR3: TGCAGTGCTATAGCGAGGACGGAGACCCAGTACTTC. Translation: CSAIARTETQYF.

Remarks on this clonotype: A much larger clone differs from this one at a single base, so this may be a read error. The chain couples TRBV7-2 to TRBJ2-1, with 8 nucleotides matching TRBD2. The germline V gene has CDR1 SGHTA and CDR2 FQGNSA. The CDR3 consists of 12 residues. The CDR3 loop reads CASNRGGNEQVF. CDR3 nucleotides: TGTGCCAGCAACCGGGGGGGTAATGAGCAGGTCTTC.

The chain carries TRBV12-3 or TRBV12-4 and TRBJ1-5, with D possibly TRBD1 on 5 matching bases. V was clipped by 4 bases and J by 2 bases, with 9 bases between them. The CDR3 runs to 14 residues. The CDR3, as DNA: TGTGCCAGCAGTTCCGTGGGGGGCAATCAGCCCCAGCATTTT. Residues: CASSSVGGNQPQHF.

Written as DNA, the CDR3 is TGTGCCAGCAGCGTCCGTAGAACGGGAGGGCTGGAGACCCAGTACTTC. The encoded protein is CASSVRRTGGLETQYF. The rearrangement links TRBV6-6 to TRBJ2-7; 8 bases are a match to TRBD2. With the DNA end fitting TRBJ2-5 better, the J assignment may be wrong. This CDR3 spans 16 amino acids. Per germline, CDR1 MNHNY and CDR2 SVGAGI (reference sequence).

This clonotype was detected a few times. CDR3 sequence (DNA): TGTGCCAGCAGCCAACAGGGGCCACAGCCCCAGCATTTT. It encodes CASSQQGPQPQHF. The chain is built from TRBV12-3 or TRBV12-4 and TRBJ1-5; 7 nucleotides agree with TRBD1. V lost 6 bases to trimming and J lost 7 bases; unmatched junction nucleotides: 6. The CDR3 is 13 amino acids.

This clonotype was seen a few times. This chain links TRBV7-9 with TRBJ1-2, with D maybe TRBD1 (6 bases). From germline, CDR1 is SEHNR and CDR2 FQNEAQ (reference sequence). V was shortened by 10 bases and J by 5 bases, with 29 bases between the two germline ends. The CDR3 has 17 residues. The CDR3 DNA follows: TGTGCCACCCCACCGATCGGGACAAACTTCCTTCTATATGGCTACACCTTC. The encoded protein is CATPPIGTNFLLYGYTF.

This clonotype has a count of ten or more. The V gene is TRBV29-1, the J gene TRBJ2-1, with D unclear. CDR1 and CDR2 from the germline V gene are SQVTM and ANQGSEA. V was shortened by 6 bases and J by 8 bases, with 14 bases between the two germline ends. The CDR3 spans 12 residues. The CDR3 loop reads CSVVKVVHEQFF. The CDR3 nucleotides read TGCAGCGTCGTAAAGGTGGTCCATGAGCAGTTCTTC.

This clonotype was found many times. The chain carries TRBV20-1 and TRBJ2-5; D tentatively fits TRBD1 or TRBD2 (5 bases each). The CDR3 runs 13 residues. The V end lost 1 base, the J end lost 3 bases, and 9 bases lay between the germline ends. Per germline, CDR1 DFQATT and CDR2 SNEGSKA (reference sequence). The CDR3 bases are TGCAGTGCTAGAGGTGGGACGGAAGAGACCCAGTACTTC. Residues: CSARGGTEETQYF.

J is TRBJ1-1 and V is TRBV6-2 or TRBV6-3, with 8 bases aligning to TRBD1. Germline V CDR1 and CDR2: MNHEY, SVGEGT. The trim removed 2 bases at V and 3 bases at J, leaving 11 bases unmatched. The CDR3 totals 17 residues. This CDR3 is CASSYIGQGWPDTEAFF. The CDR3 DNA is TGTGCCAGCAGTTACATCGGACAGGGATGGCCGGACACTGAAGCTTTCTTT.

This clonotype has only a few counts. The chain uses TRBV3-1 and TRBJ2-5, with D possibly matching TRBD2 (5 bases). Trimming left V 1 base short and J 5 bases short, with 14 bases between. Germline CDR1 LGHDT, CDR2 YNNKEL (reference sequence). The CDR3 length is 15 residues. The CDR3, as DNA: TGTGCCAGCAGCCAAGGTCCCTTCCGCGGGGAGACCCAGTACTTC. Translated, it gives CASSQGPFRGETQYF.

Only a few counts were recorded for this clonotype. The chain combines TRBV7-2 with TRBJ2-3; D remains ambiguous. CDR3 length: 14 residues. Germline loops: CDR1 SGHTA, CDR2 FQGNSA. V lost 1 base to trimming and J lost 4 bases, with 9 bases between them. This CDR3 is CASSLDLGPDTQYF. CDR3 nucleotide sequence: TGTGCCAGCAGCTTAGATCTCGGGCCAGATACGCAGTATTTT.

This clonotype has ten or more counts. This chain uses TRBV2 with TRBJ2-3; D unclear. Germline V CDR1 and CDR2: SNHLY, FYNNEI. Deletions cut 3 bases from V and 2 bases from J, with 3 bases between. The CDR3 loop spans 12 amino acids. The CDR3 here is CASSDHTDTQYF. CDR3 DNA: TGTGCCAGCAGTGACCACACAGATACGCAGTATTTT.

This clonotype showed up just a few times. The gene calls are TRBV20-1 and TRBJ2-7, with D unclear. The CDR3 length is 15 residues. The V gene's germline CDR1 is DFQATT and CDR2 SNEGSKA (reference sequence). Trimming pared 5 bases from V and 0 bases from J, leaving 17 bases between. The CDR3 nucleotides read TGCAGTGCTTACCCGGGCCCTAGGGACTCCTACGAGCAGTACTTC. Translation: CSAYPGPRDSYEQYF.

The rearrangement joins TRBV4-1 to TRBJ1-3, with no clear D. The germline gives CDR1 MGHRA, CDR2 YSYEKL. This CDR3 is 12 amino acids long. V was shortened by 0 bases and J by 4 bases, with 1 base between the two germline ends. The CDR3 region is CASSQEGNTIYF. CDR3 sequence (DNA): TGCGCCAGCAGCCAAGAGGGAAACACCATATATTTT.

Comments on this clonotype: This sequence is one base from a far larger clone and is likely a read error. The gene calls are TRBV5-1 and TRBJ2-7, with D unclear. CDR1 SGHRS and CDR2 YFSETQ come from the germline V gene. The CDR3 totals 12 residues. The DNA of the CDR3 is TGCGCCAGCGGCTTAGCCCTCTACGAGCAGTACTTC. Protein sequence: CASGLALYEQYF.

This clonotype was detected only a few times. For the CDR3, the DNA is TGCGCCAGCAGCGTATCGGGACAGATCGGTGAGCAGTTCTTC. Translating gives CASSVSGQIGEQFF. The chain uses TRBV5-1 and TRBJ2-1, with 7 nucleotides matching TRBD1. V dropped 4 bases and J dropped 9; count of bases not matched to a gene: 10. The length of the CDR3 is 14 residues. Per the germline V gene, CDR1 is SGHRS and CDR2 is YFSETQ.

In this sample, this clonotype turned up many times. V and J are TRBV29-1 and TRBJ2-6, with 9 nucleotides matching TRBD1. This CDR3 spans 15 amino acids. The V and J ends lost 6 bases and 4 bases, in that order; junction bases with no gene match: 7. Germline values: CDR1 SQVTM, CDR2 ANQGSEA. The CDR3 nucleotides read TGCAGCGTAACGGGACAGGGCGCCGGGGCCAACGTCCTGACTTTC. The encoded protein is CSVTGQGAGANVLTF.

The V gene is TRBV27, the J gene TRBJ2-3; possibly TRBD2 for D (5 bases). In germline, CDR1 is MNHEY, CDR2 SMNVEV (reference sequence). CDR3 length equals 14 residues. V was clipped by 5 bases and J by 4 bases, with 13 bases between them. The CDR3 region is CASSARLSADTQYF. The CDR3 bases are TGTGCCAGCAGTGCCCGACTTAGCGCAGATACGCAGTATTTT.

This clonotype was counted ten times or more. The gene calls are TRBV7-9 and TRBJ2-1; maybe TRBD2 (5 bases). This CDR3 is built from 16 residues. V shed 5 bases and J shed 6 bases, with 20 bases lying between them. Germline V gene sequence: CDR1 SEHNR, CDR2 FQNEAQ (reference sequence). CDR3 DNA sequence: TGTGCCAGCAGCCCCCATTTTGGCAGCGGCCCCAATGAGCAGTTCTTC. Translation: CASSPHFGSGPNEQFF.

The chain links TRBV6-5 to TRBJ1-1; 7 bases are shared with TRBD1. Germline V lookup: CDR1 MNHEY, CDR2 SVGAGI. The CDR3 is 16 residues long. Unmatched junction bases numbered 4, after V lost 0 bases and J lost 0 bases. CDR3 DNA: TGTGCCAGCAGTTACTCAGGGGGCGTTATGAACACTGAAGCTTTCTTT. It encodes CASSYSGGVMNTEAFF.

This clonotype was recorded a few times. The junction departs from germline at one end; a sequencing error may be responsible. This chain uses TRBV27 with TRBJ2-7, with 13 bases fitting TRBD2. Looked up from germline, CDR1 is MNHEY and CDR2 is SMNVEV (reference sequence). The CDR3 covers 16 residues. The CDR3 nucleotides are TGTGCCAGCAGTTTCCGACTAGCGGGAGGCTCCTACGGGCAGTACTTC. It specifies CASSFRLAGGSYGQYF.

This clonotype was picked up a small number of times. This chain connects TRBV5-6 to TRBJ1-6, with 8 positions matching TRBD1. The ends lost 3 bases at V and 8 bases at J; junction bases unmatched: 7. CDR3 length: 15 residues. Germline lookup yields CDR1 SGHDT and CDR2 YYEEEE. CDR3 residues: CASSSSGQVYSPLHF. The CDR3 DNA reads TGTGCCAGCAGCTCGTCGGGACAGGTTTATTCACCCCTCCACTTT.

V usage is TRBV18 and J usage is TRBJ1-4; D not certain. V lost 4 bases and J 7 bases, leaving 10 bases between the germline ends. Germline lookup yields CDR1 KGHSH and CDR2 LQKENI. The CDR3 consists of 13 residues. The CDR3 nucleotides read TGTGCCAGCTCACTGGAACAGACTGAAAAACTGTTTTTT. Its protein product is CASSLEQTEKLFF. Based on the CDR3 plus reference TRBV18 and TRBJ1-4, the full variable domain is NAGVMQNPRHLVRRRGQEARLRCSPMKGHSHVYWYRQLPEEGLKFMVYLQKENIIDESGMPKERFSAEFPKEGPSILRIQQVVRGDSAAYFCASSLEQTEKLFFGSGTQLSVL.